This entry concerns a single TCR beta chain. The sample comes from a study of blood T cell repertoires in COVID-19. As for the study in general: Some COVID-19 samples were acute and others convalescent; all came from the United States, Italy and Spain. T cells, B-cell-depleted T cells, or PBMCs supplied cDNA or gDNA.

The germline V gene encodes CDR1 SGHRS and CDR2 YFSETQ. The CDR3 sequence is 15 residues long. V was pared by 0 bases and J by 1 base, with 8 bases between. The authors' processing: Counts of nucleated cells, estimated from reference gene primer amplification, were obtained. Profiling relied on immunoSEQ multiplex PCR, and the TCRdb table lists in-frame clones only, not all of them. That table is the source of V, J and clone size, and D and trimming were worked out from the DNA. The sample has 95,000 to 150,000 clones; more than 60% are singletons. The clonotype originates from a woman in her sixties or seventies with acute or convalescent COVID-19. The chain has TRBV5-1 and TRBJ1-5, with D uncertain. Sequencing used peripheral blood. CDR3 region: CASSLAGASNQPQHF. The CDR3 region has the DNA TGCGCCAGCAGCTTGGCCGGAGCCAGCAATCAGCCCCAGCATTTT.